Given below is one TCR beta chain in context. As yet, its antigen is unknown. This record comes from a study of cytomegalovirus exposure and HLA in healthy donors. From germline, CDR1 is SGHDN and CDR2 FVKESK. The ends lost 5 bases at V and 6 bases at J; junction bases unmatched: 6. The CDR3 sequence is 13 residues long. With 60 Vbeta and 13 Jbeta primers, the PCR was carried out. Profiled with immunoSEQ multiplex PCR; TCRdb holds only in-frame clones, not every one. The profile shows tens of thousands of clones, about 80% of them singletons. General study findings and limits: Later analysis associated a missense DCLRE1C variant with TCR beta V- and J-gene trimming.

The chain combines TRBV14 with TRBJ1-1; TRBD1 matches at 7 bases. This TCR derives from a man aged 50 to 59 in good health and CMV-seronegative. The sample comprised PBMCs. This CDR3 is CASSWATGSEAFF. Written as DNA, the CDR3 is TGTGCCAGCAGCTGGGCGACAGGGTCTGAAGCTTTCTTT. Using reference TRBV14 and TRBJ1-1 for the parts outside the CDR3, the full variable domain is EAGVTQFPSHSVIEKGQTVTLRCDPISGHDNLYWYRRVMGKEIKFLLHFVKESKQDESGMPNNRFLAERTGGTYSTLKVQPAELEDSGVYFCASSWATGSEAFFGQGTRLTVV.